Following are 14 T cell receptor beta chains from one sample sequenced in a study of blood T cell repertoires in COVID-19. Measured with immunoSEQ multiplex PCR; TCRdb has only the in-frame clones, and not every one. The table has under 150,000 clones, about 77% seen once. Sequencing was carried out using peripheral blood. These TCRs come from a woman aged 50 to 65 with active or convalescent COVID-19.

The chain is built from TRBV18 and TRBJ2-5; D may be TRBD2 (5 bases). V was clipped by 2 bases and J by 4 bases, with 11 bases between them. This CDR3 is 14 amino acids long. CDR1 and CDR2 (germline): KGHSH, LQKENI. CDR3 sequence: CASSPGGRTETQYF. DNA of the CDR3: TGTGCCAGCTCACCAGGAGGCAGGACAGAGACCCAGTACTTC.

The CDR3 DNA is TGTGCCAGCAGCTTGGGCTTACAGGGGAATGAGCAGTTCTTC. Its protein product is CASSLGLQGNEQFF. The chain couples TRBV5-6 to TRBJ2-1; 7 positions match TRBD1. Germline trimming cut 0 bases from V and 7 bases from J; bases unmatched to any gene: 4. Per germline, CDR1 SGHDT and CDR2 YYEEEE. The CDR3 has 14 residues. Full variable domain (remainder filled in from reference TRBV5-6 and TRBJ2-1): DAGVTQSPTHLIKTRGQQVTLRCSPKSGHDTVSWYQQALGQGPQFIFQYYEEEERQRGNFPDRFSGHQFPNYSSELNVNALLLGDSALYLCASSLGLQGNEQFFGPGTRLTVL.

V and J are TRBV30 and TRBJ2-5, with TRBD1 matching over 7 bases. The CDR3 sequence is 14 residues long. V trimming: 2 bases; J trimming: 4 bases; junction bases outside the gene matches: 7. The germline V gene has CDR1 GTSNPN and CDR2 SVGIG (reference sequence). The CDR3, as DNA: TGTGCCTGGAGTCAGGGGGACCTTACAGAGACCCAGTACTTC. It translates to CAWSQGDLTETQYF.

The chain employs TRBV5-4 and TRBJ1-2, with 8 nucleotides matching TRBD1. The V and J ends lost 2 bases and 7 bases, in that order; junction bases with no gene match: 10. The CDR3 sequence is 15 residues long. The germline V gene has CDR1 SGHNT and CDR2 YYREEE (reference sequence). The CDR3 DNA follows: TGTGCCAGCAGCTTCTTCAGTTCAGGGGGCTTTGGCTACACCTTC. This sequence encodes CASSFFSSGGFGYTF.

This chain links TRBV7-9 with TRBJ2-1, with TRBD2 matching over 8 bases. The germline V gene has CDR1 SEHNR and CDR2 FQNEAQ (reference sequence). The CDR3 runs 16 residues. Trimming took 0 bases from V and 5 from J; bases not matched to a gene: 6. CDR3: CASSLAGRAMDNEQFF. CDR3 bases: TGTGCCAGCAGCTTAGCCGGGAGGGCCATGGACAATGAGCAGTTCTTC.

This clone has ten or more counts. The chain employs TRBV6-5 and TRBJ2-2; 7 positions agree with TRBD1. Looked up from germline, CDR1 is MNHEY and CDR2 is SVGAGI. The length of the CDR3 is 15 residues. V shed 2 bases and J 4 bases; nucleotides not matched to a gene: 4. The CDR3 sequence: CASSYDRAGTGELFF. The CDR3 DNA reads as TGTGCCAGCAGTTACGACAGGGCGGGCACCGGGGAGCTGTTTTTT.

The CDR3 sequence is CASSQDREVNEQYF. CDR3 sequence (DNA): TGCGCCAGCAGCCAAGATAGAGAGGTCAACGAGCAGTACTTC. The chain uses TRBV4-3 and TRBJ2-7; D unresolved. Germline-derived CDR1 and CDR2 are LGHNA and YSLEER. This CDR3 spans 14 amino acids. V lost 0 bases and J lost 5, with 11 bases in between.

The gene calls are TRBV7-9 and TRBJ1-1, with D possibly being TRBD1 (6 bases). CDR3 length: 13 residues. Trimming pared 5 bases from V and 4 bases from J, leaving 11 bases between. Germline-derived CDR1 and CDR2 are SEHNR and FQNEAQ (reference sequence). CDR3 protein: CASSLDRLTEAFF. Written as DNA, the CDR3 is TGTGCCAGCAGCCTGGACAGACTCACTGAAGCTTTCTTT.

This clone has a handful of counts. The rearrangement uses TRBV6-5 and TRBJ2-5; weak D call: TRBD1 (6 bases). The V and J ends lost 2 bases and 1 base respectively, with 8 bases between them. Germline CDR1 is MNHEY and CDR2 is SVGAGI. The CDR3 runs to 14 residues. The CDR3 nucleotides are TGTGCCAGCAGTTACGGGGGCAGCCAAGAGACCCAGTACTTC. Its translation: CASSYGGSQETQYF.

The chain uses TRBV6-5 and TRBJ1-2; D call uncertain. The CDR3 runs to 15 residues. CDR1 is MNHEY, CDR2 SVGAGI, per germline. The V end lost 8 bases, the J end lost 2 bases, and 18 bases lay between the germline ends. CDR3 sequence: CASRKDFSANYGYTF. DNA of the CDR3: TGTGCCAGCCGAAAGGACTTTTCGGCAAACTATGGCTACACCTTC.

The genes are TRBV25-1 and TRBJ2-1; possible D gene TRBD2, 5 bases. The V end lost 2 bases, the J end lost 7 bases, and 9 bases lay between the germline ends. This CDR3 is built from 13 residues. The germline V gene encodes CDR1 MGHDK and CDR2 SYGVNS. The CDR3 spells CASSERRTNEQFF. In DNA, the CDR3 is TGTGCCAGCAGTGAACGACGGACTAATGAGCAGTTCTTC. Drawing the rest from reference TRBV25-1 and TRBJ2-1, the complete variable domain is EADIYQTPRYLVIGTGKKITLECSQTMGHDKMYWYQQDPGMELHLIHYSYGVNSTEKGDLSSESTVSRIRTEHFPLTLESARPSHTSQYLCASSERRTNEQFFGPGTRLTVL.

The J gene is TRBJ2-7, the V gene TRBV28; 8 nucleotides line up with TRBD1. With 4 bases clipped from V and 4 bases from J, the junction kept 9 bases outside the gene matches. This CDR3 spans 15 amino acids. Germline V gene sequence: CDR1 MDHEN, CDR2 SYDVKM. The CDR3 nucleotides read TGTGCCAGCAGTTCTTCCGGGACAGGCAAGTACGAGCAGTACTTC. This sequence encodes CASSSSGTGKYEQYF.

The CDR3 DNA reads TGTGCCACCTCCCTCGGCCAACTAGTTAACGTCGCAGATACGCAGTATTTT. It specifies CATSLGQLVNVADTQYF. This chain uses TRBV2 with TRBJ2-3, with D possibly matching TRBD2 (5 bases). The CDR3 has 17 amino acids. The V end lost 10 bases, the J end lost 4 bases, and 27 bases lay between the germline ends. Looked up from germline, CDR1 is SNHLY and CDR2 is FYNNEI.

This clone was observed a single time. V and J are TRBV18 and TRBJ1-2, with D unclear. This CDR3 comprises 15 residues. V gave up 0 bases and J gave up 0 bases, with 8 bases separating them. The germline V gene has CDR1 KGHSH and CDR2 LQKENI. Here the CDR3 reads CASSPPQPTNYGYTF. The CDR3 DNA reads TGTGCCAGCTCACCACCACAGCCAACTAACTATGGCTACACCTTC.